This T cell receptor (beta chain) was retrieved from a study of T cell responses to AZD1222 COVID-19 vaccine. Study outcomes and limitations: Increases in Spike-specific TCR breadth and depth were seen after two AZD1222 doses.

Turning to this clone: Its antigen is currently unknown.

The CDR3 is 16 amino acids. V was pared by 0 bases and J by 2 bases, with 13 bases between. Per the germline V gene, CDR1 is LNHNV and CDR2 is YYDKDF (reference sequence). The data were produced by immunoSEQ multiplex PCR, yet TCRdb's version contains in-frame clones alone and is incomplete. The table has about 140,000 clones, 90% to 95% seen once. The TCR sequence derives from an adult who received the AZD1222 COVID-19 vaccine. Material: peripheral blood, obtained 28 days after the second AZD1222 dose. V usage is TRBV15 and J usage is TRBJ1-2; possible D gene TRBD1, 5 bases. CDR3 nucleotide sequence: TGTGCCACCAGCAGAGATCGGCAGGGCGTCAACTATGGCTACACCTTC. This codes for CATSRDRQGVNYGYTF.